This TCR beta chain was captured by sequencing in a study of response to subunit inactivated influenza vaccine. Study findings and constraints: It was suggested by the authors that few new T cells are recruited by each seasonal influenza vaccination.

MiXCR was run by TCRdb on the RT-PCR reads, yielding one entry per CDR3 protein. The sample has about 650,000 distinct CDR3 sequences, less than 15% seen once. For this clonotype: Its antigen remains unidentified. A much larger clone differs from this one at a single base, so this may be a read error.

Germline V gene sequence: CDR1 KGHDR, CDR2 SFDVKD. There are 15 residues in the CDR3. The sequencing used PBMCs from blood, collected less than 15 days before vaccination. J is TRBJ1-5 and V is TRBV24-1; D might be TRBD1 (5 bases). The TCR sequence derives from a man in his fifties who received an inactivated influenza vaccine. In DNA form, the CDR3 reads TGTGGCACCAGTGCGGGACGGCGGGCTAATCAGCCCCAGCATTTT. It encodes CGTSAGRRANQPQHF.